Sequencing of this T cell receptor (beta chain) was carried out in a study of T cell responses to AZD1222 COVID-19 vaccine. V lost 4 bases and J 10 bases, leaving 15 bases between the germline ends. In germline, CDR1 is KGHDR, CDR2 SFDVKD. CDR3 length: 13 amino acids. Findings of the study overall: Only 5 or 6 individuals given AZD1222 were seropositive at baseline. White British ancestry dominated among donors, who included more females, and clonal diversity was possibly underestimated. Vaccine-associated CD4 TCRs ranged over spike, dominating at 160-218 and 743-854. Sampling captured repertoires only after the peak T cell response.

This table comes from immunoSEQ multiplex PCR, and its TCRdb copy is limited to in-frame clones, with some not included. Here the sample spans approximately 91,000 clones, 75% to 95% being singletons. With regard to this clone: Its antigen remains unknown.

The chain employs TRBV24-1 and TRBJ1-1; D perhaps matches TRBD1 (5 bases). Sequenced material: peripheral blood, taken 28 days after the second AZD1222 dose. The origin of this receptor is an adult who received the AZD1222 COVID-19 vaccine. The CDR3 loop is CATSDSGAPRAFF. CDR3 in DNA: TGTGCCACCAGTGACTCCGGGGCCCCGAGAGCTTTCTTT.